This TCR beta chain was found in a study of blood T cell repertoires in COVID-19. This clone was found once. The germline V gene encodes CDR1 LGHDT and CDR2 YNNKEL (reference sequence). CDR3 length: 15 amino acids. With 1 base clipped from V and 5 bases from J, the junction kept 4 bases outside the gene matches. Using immunoSEQ multiplex PCR, the repertoire was profiled, and TCRdb retains in-frame clones only, with some absent. The table has just under 250,000 clones, approximately 83% seen once; the top ten hold 2.5% to 3.5%. The source of this sequence is a woman in her twenties or thirties who had recovered from COVID-19. What was sequenced was peripheral blood. This chain connects TRBV3-1 (or the pseudogene TRBV3-2) to TRBJ2-5; 10 bases line up with TRBD2. For the CDR3, the DNA is TGTGCCAGCAGCCAAGTTAGCGGGGGGAAGGAGACCCAGTACTTC. It yields the protein CASSQVSGGKETQYF.